Below, one TCR beta chain is given with its context. The antigen remains unidentified. Some clones are missing from TCRdb's copy, which holds only in-frame ones; the method was immunoSEQ multiplex PCR. Of roughly 80,000 clones listed, around 91% were seen once; the top ten hold approximately 25%. This CDR3 spans 15 amino acids. Germline V CDR1 and CDR2: MNHEY, SVGAGI. Trimming shortened V by 4 bases and J by 2 bases, and 15 bases separated the two germline ends. The data derive from a study of brain T cells in children with intractable seizures. The study's findings and limits: HCMV serostatus was not known, and viral specificity came from CDR3 similarity only.

Surgery cases with the highest brain T cell transcript signatures were chosen for sequencing. The chain links TRBV6-5 to TRBJ2-7; D gene uncertain. The receptor was derived from a girl between 2 and 10 years old with Rasmussen encephalitis and intractable seizures. The input for sequencing was peripheral blood, taken at surgery. CDR3 sequence (DNA): TGTGCCAGCAGTTCCCAACCGAAAGGTACCTACGAGCAGTACTTC. It encodes CASSSQPKGTYEQYF.